The T cell receptor beta chain described here comes from a study of shared clonotypes between healthy human individuals. Study summary: Donor composition was a couple of women and three men, aged 18 to 49. Per donor, CD8 memory used one plate, CD8 naive used two, CD4 memory used three and CD4 naive used three. General observations from the study: Among non-shared clonotypes, generation probabilities were lower than among those shared by all four donors. An expected dependence of interdonor clonotype sharing on sequencing depth was noted.

Assay: immunoSEQ multiplex PCR; the TCRdb copy retains only in-frame clones and omits some. Among hundreds of thousands of clones listed, around 72% were seen once. The CDR3 has 15 residues. Trimming took off 2 bases at V and 3 bases at J, with 17 bases between the two ends. Germline CDR1 and CDR2: SQVTM and ANQGSEA. Points on this clone: The antigen is not known.

The sequencing input was memory CD4+ T cells sorted from blood. As to subset: CD45RA-negative fraction. This clonotype was sampled from a woman aged 25 to 39 in good health. The chain links TRBV29-1 to TRBJ2-7; D gene uncertain. CDR3 residues: CSVERWIKSGYEQYF. The CDR3 DNA sequence: TGCAGCGTTGAAAGGTGGATAAAAAGTGGCTACGAGCAGTACTTC.